The 9 T cell receptor beta chains below all came from one sample that was sequenced in a study of blood T cells in healthy people across ages. Alongside a J-beta primer mix, a sample-barcoded 5' primer served in a second PCR lasting roughly 7 to 11 cycles. One entry per CDR3 protein results from TCRdb running MiXCR on the 5' RACE reads. Of about 1.5 million distinct CDR3 sequences in the sample, approximately 43% were seen once. Sequencing was done on a sample of blood. Receptor source: a woman in her late teens or twenties in good health.

V gene TRBV10-2 combines with J gene TRBJ1-2; possibly TRBD1 for D (5 bases). CDR3 length: 11 residues. The germline V gene has CDR1 WSHSY and CDR2 SAAADI. V was cut by 9 bases and J by 1 base, with 6 bases left in between. For the CDR3, the DNA is TGCGCCAGTCAGGGTAACTATGGCTACACCTTC. Translation: CASQGNYGYTF.

The chain links TRBV4-1 to TRBJ1-2; D may be TRBD1 (6 bases). From germline, CDR1 is MGHRA and CDR2 YSYEKL. The CDR3 extends over 14 amino acids. Trimming left V 2 bases short and J 9 bases short, with 16 bases between. Here the CDR3 DNA reads TGCGCCAGCAGCCAAACAGGGAGGGAGAGGCGCTACACCTTC. Its protein product is CASSQTGRERRYTF.

This clonotype was detected only a few times. The chain is built from TRBV20-1 and TRBJ1-1, with D maybe TRBD1 (5 bases). From germline, CDR1 is DFQATT and CDR2 SNEGSKA (reference sequence). Trimming cost V 6 bases and J 3 bases, with 8 bases left between them. The CDR3 is 11 amino acids. This CDR3 is CSADSYTEAFF. The CDR3 DNA sequence: TGCAGTGCCGACAGTTACACTGAAGCTTTCTTT.

Of note for this clonotype: It is likely a read error, because the conserved phenylalanine at the end of the CDR3 is missing. The chain combines TRBV27 with TRBJ2-7; D is perhaps TRBD2 (7 bases). CDR3 length: 12 residues. Germline CDR1 is MNHEY and CDR2 is SMNVEV (reference sequence). Trimming left V 8 bases short and J 2 bases short, with 10 bases between. The CDR3 DNA reads TGTGCCAGCTCGGGGGGCCCCTACGAGCAGTACTCC. Amino acid sequence: CASSGGPYEQYS.

This chain uses TRBV6-4 with TRBJ2-1; D might be TRBD1 (6 bases). The CDR3 is made up of 13 amino acids. V dropped 6 bases and J dropped 8 bases, with 14 bases sitting between them. Germline V lookup: CDR1 MRHNA, CDR2 SNTAGT. CDR3 in DNA: TGTGCCAGCAGCCGGGACACCGCCGATGAGCAGTTCTTC. Translation gives CASSRDTADEQFF.

This clonotype showed up just a few times. The rearrangement links TRBV29-1 to TRBJ1-4; D is undetermined. The CDR3 covers 12 residues. V lost 4 bases and J lost 8, with 11 bases in between. Germline CDR1 and CDR2: SQVTM and ANQGSEA. The CDR3 sequence is CSVVSQGEKLFF. The CDR3 bases are TGCAGCGTTGTAAGCCAAGGGGAAAAACTGTTTTTT.

There are a few counts of this clonotype. V is TRBV6-5 and J is TRBJ2-1, with 13 bases matching TRBD2. Germline V gene lookup returns CDR1 MNHEY and CDR2 SVGAGI. The ends lost 8 bases at V and 7 bases at J; junction bases unmatched: 8. The CDR3 is made up of 15 amino acids. Here the CDR3 reads CASSQLAGGKNEQFF. The CDR3 DNA sequence: TGTGCCAGCTCACAACTAGCGGGAGGGAAGAATGAGCAGTTCTTC.

This clonotype was observed a few times. The chain uses TRBV25-1 and TRBJ2-7, with a weak D call TRBD2 (7 bases). The J call may be wrong; the DNA end is better matched by TRBJ2-5. From germline, CDR1 is MGHDK and CDR2 SYGVNS. The CDR3 runs 13 residues. CDR3 loop: CASSRGGGETQYF. The CDR3 DNA is TGTGCCAGCAGTCGAGGGGGGGGAGAGACCCAGTACTTC.

V is TRBV29-1 and J is TRBJ2-7; 11 nucleotides line up with TRBD2. V dropped 5 bases and J dropped 2; count of bases not matched to a gene: 11. The CDR3 covers 16 residues. Germline CDR1 SQVTM, CDR2 ANQGSEA. CDR3 bases: TGCAGCGTTCTTTATATCGGACTAGCGGGTACCTACGAGCAGTACTTC. Its protein product is CSVLYIGLAGTYEQYF.